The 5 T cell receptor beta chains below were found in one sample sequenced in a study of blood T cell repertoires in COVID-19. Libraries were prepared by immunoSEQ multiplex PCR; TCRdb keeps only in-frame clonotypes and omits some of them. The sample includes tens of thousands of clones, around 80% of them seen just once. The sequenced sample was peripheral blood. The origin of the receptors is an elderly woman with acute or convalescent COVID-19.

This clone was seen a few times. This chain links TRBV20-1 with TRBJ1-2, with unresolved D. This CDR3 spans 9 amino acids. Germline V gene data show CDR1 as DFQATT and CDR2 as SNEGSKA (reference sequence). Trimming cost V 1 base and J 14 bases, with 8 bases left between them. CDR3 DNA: TGCAGTGCTAGAGGTCGGAGTACCTTC. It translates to CSARGRSTF.

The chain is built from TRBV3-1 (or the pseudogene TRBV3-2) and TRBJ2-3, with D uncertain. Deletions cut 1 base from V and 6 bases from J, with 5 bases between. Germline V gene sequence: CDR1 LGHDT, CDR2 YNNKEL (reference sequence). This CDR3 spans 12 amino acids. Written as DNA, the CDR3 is TGTGCCAGCAGCCAAGGGCCCGATACGCAGTATTTT. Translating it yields CASSQGPDTQYF.

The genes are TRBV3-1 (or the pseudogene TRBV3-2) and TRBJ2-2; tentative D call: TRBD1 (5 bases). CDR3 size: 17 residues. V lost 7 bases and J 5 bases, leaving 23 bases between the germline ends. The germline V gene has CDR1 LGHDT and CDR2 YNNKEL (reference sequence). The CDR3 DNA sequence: TGTGCCAGCACCCTTACCGCAGGGTGGACGCCTACCGGGGAGCTGTTTTTT. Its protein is CASTLTAGWTPTGELFF.

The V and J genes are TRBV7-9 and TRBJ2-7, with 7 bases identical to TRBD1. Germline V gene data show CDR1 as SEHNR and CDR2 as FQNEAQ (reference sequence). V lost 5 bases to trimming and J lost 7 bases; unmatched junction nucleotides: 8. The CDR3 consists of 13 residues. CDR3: CASSTQTGKEQYF. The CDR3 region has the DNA TGTGCCAGCAGCACTCAGACAGGGAAAGAGCAGTACTTC.

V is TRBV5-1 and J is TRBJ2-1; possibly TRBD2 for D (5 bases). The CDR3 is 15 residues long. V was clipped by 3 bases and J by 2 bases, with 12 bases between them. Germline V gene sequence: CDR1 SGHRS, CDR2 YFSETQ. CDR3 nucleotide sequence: TGCGCCAGCAGCTCGCTTGAGGGAGCCTACAATGAGCAGTTCTTC. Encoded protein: CASSSLEGAYNEQFF.